One and the same sample provided the 17 T cell receptor beta chains below, sequenced in a study of blood T cells in healthy people across ages. Next came a second PCR, run for roughly 7 to 12 cycles, which used a sample-barcoded 5' primer along with a J-beta primer mix. TCRdb ran MiXCR on the 5' RACE reads and lists one entry per CDR3 protein. The sample carries 650,000 to 700,000 distinct CDR3 sequences, over 40% recorded once. The sample was blood. The source of these receptors is a woman of 80 years or more in good health.

The chain recombines TRBV28 with TRBJ2-6; D call uncertain. The CDR3 consists of 17 residues. CDR1 is MDHEN, CDR2 SYDVKM, per germline. Trimming took 5 bases from V and 0 from J, leaving 14 bases between them. The CDR3 region is CASSPDSLPSGANVLTF. DNA of the CDR3: TGTGCCAGCAGTCCCGATAGCCTGCCCTCTGGGGCCAACGTCCTGACTTTC.

The chain combines TRBV25-1 with TRBJ2-1; no firm D call. Germline CDR1 is MGHDK and CDR2 is SYGVNS. This CDR3 has 11 residues. Trimming took off 6 bases at V and 5 bases at J, with 5 bases between the two ends. CDR3 in DNA: TGTGCCAGCAGGCTGGACAATGAGCAGTTCTTC. Protein product: CASRLDNEQFF.

This clonotype was detected many times. The chain is built from TRBV28 and TRBJ2-7, with no clear D. Germline loops: CDR1 MDHEN, CDR2 SYDVKM. The germline V and J ends were trimmed by 3 bases and 0 bases, with 9 bases remaining between them. The CDR3 is 14 amino acids. DNA for the CDR3: TGTGCCAGCAGTTTTGGGTCCTTCTCCTACGAGCAGTACTTC. As protein: CASSFGSFSYEQYF.

In this sample, this clonotype turned up once. The rearrangement links TRBV20-1 to TRBJ2-3; maybe TRBD2 (5 bases). V lost 5 bases, J lost 2 bases, and 11 bases lay in between. The length of the CDR3 is 13 residues. The germline V gene has CDR1 DFQATT and CDR2 SNEGSKA (reference sequence). The CDR3 region has the DNA TGCAGTGCTTGGACTGACCTCACAGATACGCAGTATTTT. This gives the protein CSAWTDLTDTQYF.

This clonotype was seen only a few times. Being one base from a much bigger clone, this may be a read error. The rearrangement joins TRBV7-3 to TRBJ2-5, with D maybe TRBD2 (7 bases). Between the trimmed V and J ends, which lost 4 bases and 5 bases, there was a span of 11 bases. The V gene's germline CDR1 is SGHTA and CDR2 FQGTGA. The CDR3 runs 13 residues. The CDR3 nucleotides are TGTGCCAGCAGCTGCGGGGGCCAGGAGACCCAGTACTTC. Protein: CASSCGGQETQYF.

This chain joins TRBV5-1 and TRBJ2-1, with D maybe TRBD2 (5 bases). CDR3 length: 15 residues. CDR1 and CDR2 from the germline V gene are SGHRS and YFSETQ. The V gene lost 4 bases and the J gene lost 4 bases, with 15 bases spanning the gap. CDR3 protein: CASSELPGEYNEQFF. CDR3 DNA: TGCGCCAGCAGCGAGCTTCCCGGGGAGTACAATGAGCAGTTCTTC.

V and J are TRBV2 and TRBJ2-1, with 12 positions matching TRBD1. The CDR3 consists of 15 residues. V lost 8 bases, J lost 8 bases, and 10 bases stayed unmatched. Germline V gives CDR1 SNHLY, CDR2 FYNNEI. CDR3 nucleotides: TGTGCCAGCCGAATTGGGACAGGGGGCGCGGATGAGCAGTTCTTC. As protein: CASRIGTGGADEQFF.

This clonotype was seen a handful of times. The gene calls are TRBV9 and TRBJ2-1; TRBD2 aligns across 7 bases. The CDR3 spans 12 residues. Germline trimming cut 4 bases from V and 9 bases from J; bases unmatched to any gene: 4. The germline V gene encodes CDR1 SGDLS and CDR2 YYNGEE. Here the CDR3 DNA reads TGTGCCAGCAGCCCCGGGGAGGGTGAGCAGTTCTTC. Its protein is CASSPGEGEQFF. Using reference TRBV9 and TRBJ2-1 for the parts outside the CDR3, the full variable domain is DSGVTQTPKHLITATGQRVTLRCSPRSGDLSVYWYQQSLDQGLQFLIQYYNGEERAKGNILERFSAQQFPDLHSELNLSSLELGDSALYFCASSPGEGEQFFGPGTRLTVL.

The chain is built from TRBV5-6 and TRBJ2-5; 9 bases are a match to TRBD2. CDR1 and CDR2 from the germline V gene are SGHDT and YYEEEE. This CDR3 has 15 residues. Trimming removed 3 bases from V and 2 bases from J; junction bases left unmatched: 5. The CDR3 nucleotides read TGTGCCAGCAGCTCGGCTAGCGGGGCTCAAGAGACCCAGTACTTC. Protein product: CASSSASGAQETQYF.

V usage is TRBV15 and J usage is TRBJ2-1; D remains unclear. The V end was cut by 1 base, the J end by 5 bases, with 6 bases between. Germline CDR1 and CDR2: LNHNV and YYDKDF (reference sequence). This CDR3 is built from 13 residues. The CDR3 sequence is CATSRAPDNEQFF. CDR3 DNA: TGTGCCACCAGCAGAGCCCCGGACAATGAGCAGTTCTTC.

This clonotype has ten or more counts. The rearrangement uses TRBV29-1 and TRBJ2-3; the match to TRBD2 covers 8 bases. CDR3 length: 16 residues. J lost 2 bases, V lost 0 bases, and 7 bases had no gene match. CDR1 and CDR2 (germline): SQVTM, ANQGSEA. The CDR3 nucleotides are TGCAGCGTTGAAGATTCGAGCGGGAGACTCACAGATACGCAGTATTTT. Its protein product is CSVEDSSGRLTDTQYF.

The chain is built from TRBV10-3 and TRBJ1-2, with D maybe TRBD1 (5 bases). The V and J ends lost 3 bases and 4 bases respectively, with 9 bases between them. CDR3 size: 13 residues. The germline gives CDR1 ENHRY, CDR2 SYGVKD. CDR3 nucleotides: TGTGCCATCAGTGACGGGACTATCTATGGCTACACCTTC. Residues: CAISDGTIYGYTF.

This clonotype was counted many times. The chain employs TRBV29-1 and TRBJ2-3; 13 nucleotides match TRBD2. Trimming removed 7 bases from V and 6 bases from J; junction bases left unmatched: 16. Germline V gene sequence: CDR1 SQVTM, CDR2 ANQGSEA. This CDR3 is 17 amino acids long. CDR3 protein: CSGTGLAGREEEDTQYF. The DNA of the CDR3 is TGCAGCGGAACGGGACTAGCGGGAAGAGAGGAAGAGGATACGCAGTATTTT.

In regard to this clonotype: It may be a read error: a sequence one base away is much more abundant. The genes are TRBV20-1 and TRBJ1-4; 7 bases agree with TRBD1. The CDR3 length is 12 residues. Losses at the gene ends were 6 bases for V and 10 bases for J; bases not matched to a gene: 8. Looked up from germline, CDR1 is DFQATT and CDR2 is SNEGSKA (reference sequence). For the CDR3, the DNA is TGCAGTGCCGTCGACAGGGCGGGAAAACTGTTTTTT. Amino acids: CSAVDRAGKLFF.

The chain has TRBV7-9 and TRBJ2-7, with 9 positions matching TRBD1. CDR3 length: 13 residues. The germline V gene has CDR1 SEHNR and CDR2 FQNEAQ (reference sequence). Trimming at V came to 7 bases and at J to 3 bases, leaving 4 bases not matched to a gene. This chain's CDR3 is CASKRQGDYEQYF. The CDR3, as DNA: TGTGCCAGCAAGCGACAGGGGGACTACGAGCAGTACTTC.

This clonotype was found many times. The chain has TRBV6-5 and TRBJ2-3, with 12 nucleotides matching TRBD2. The CDR3 runs 18 residues. Trimming cost V 4 bases and J 4 bases; bases outside gene matches: 12. Germline lookup yields CDR1 MNHEY and CDR2 SVGAGI. Written as DNA, the CDR3 is TGTGCCAGCAGTTTACAACGAGCGACTAGCGGGAGAGCAGATACGCAGTATTTT. Its translation is CASSLQRATSGRADTQYF.

As to this clonotype: Given a much more abundant clone one base away, this may be a read error. The chain couples TRBV4-2 to TRBJ2-3, with D perhaps TRBD1 (5 bases). Per the germline V gene, CDR1 is LGHNA and CDR2 is YNFKEQ. With 0 bases removed from V and 8 bases from J, the gap between germline ends came to 18 bases. This CDR3 spans 16 amino acids. The CDR3 sequence is CASSQDKGQGRGTQYF. In DNA, the CDR3 is TGTGCCAGCAGCCAAGATAAAGGGCAGGGTCGAGGTACGCAGTATTTT.